This T cell receptor beta chain was identified during a study of T cells after yellow fever vaccination. Study-wide background: Fractions low in cell number were prepared with SMART-Seq v4 Ultra Low Input.

In this sample, this clonotype turned up many times. Germline and junction disagree at one end, which may indicate a read error. Making TCR cDNA involved 5'RACE template switching, which added UMIs and a universal primer site. In TCRdb, the 5' RACE reads were re-called with MiXCR into one record per CDR3 protein. This repertoire shows 250,000 to 300,000 distinct CDR3 sequences, around 8.6% found once; its top ten account for around 3.5%. Germline lookup yields CDR1 SGHRS and CDR2 YFSETQ. This CDR3 has 15 residues. The chain links TRBV5-1 to TRBJ1-3, with no clear D. This TCR derives from a man aged 18 to 30 who received the YFV17D yellow fever vaccine. The sample consisted of CD4+ T cells sorted from PBMCs, taken 5 days after the yellow fever booster vaccination. In DNA form, the CDR3 reads TGTGCCAGCAGCCTCGGACCGAATTCTGGAAACACCATATATTTT. Its protein is CASSLGPNSGNTIYF.